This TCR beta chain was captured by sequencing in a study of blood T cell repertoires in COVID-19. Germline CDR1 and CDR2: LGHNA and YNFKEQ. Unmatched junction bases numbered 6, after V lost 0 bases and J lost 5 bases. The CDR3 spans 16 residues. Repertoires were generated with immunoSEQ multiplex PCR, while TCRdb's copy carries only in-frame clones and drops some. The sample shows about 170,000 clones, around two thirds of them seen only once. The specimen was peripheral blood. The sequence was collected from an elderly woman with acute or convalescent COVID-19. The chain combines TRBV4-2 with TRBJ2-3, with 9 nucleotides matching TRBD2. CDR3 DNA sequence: TGTGCCAGCAGCCAAGATCTGCGGGAGGGGAAAGATACGCAGTATTTT. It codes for CASSQDLREGKDTQYF.